The 23 T cell receptor beta chains in this list originate from one sample, sequenced in a study of blood T cells in healthy people across ages. Through a sample-barcoded 5' primer and a J-beta primer mix, a second PCR was run for about 6 to 12 cycles. TCRdb called the 5' RACE reads again in MiXCR, with one record for every CDR3 protein. The table lists 700,000 to 800,000 distinct CDR3 sequences, more than 40% of them singletons. Sequencing was carried out using blood. These receptors were collected from a woman between 55 and 75 years old in good health.

Only a few counts were recorded for this clonotype. This rearrangement joins TRBV6-6 to TRBJ1-4; D possibly corresponds to TRBD1 (5 bases). Trimming took off 3 bases at V and 3 bases at J, with 11 bases between the two ends. The CDR3 has 15 amino acids. Germline values: CDR1 MNHNY, CDR2 SVGAGI (reference sequence). This CDR3 is CASSYLQAANEKLFF. DNA of the CDR3: TGTGCCAGCAGTTATCTACAGGCAGCTAATGAAAAACTGTTTTTT.

This clonotype appeared a single time. The V call is TRBV6-5, the J call TRBJ2-3; the D gene could be TRBD1 or TRBD2 (6 bases each). Trimming shortened V by 8 bases and J by 6 bases, and 21 bases separated the two germline ends. Per germline, CDR1 MNHEY and CDR2 SVGAGI. CDR3 length equals 15 residues. The CDR3 region is CASADGGGRGDTQYF. CDR3 DNA: TGTGCCAGCGCTGATGGTGGGGGGCGAGGGGATACGCAGTATTTT.

This clonotype came up many times. The rearrangement joins TRBV24-1 to TRBJ2-3; tentatively, D is TRBD2 (5 bases). Germline-derived CDR1 and CDR2 are KGHDR and SFDVKD. The V end was cut by 9 bases, the J end by 0 bases, with 12 bases between. This CDR3 comprises 14 residues. CDR3 bases: TGTGCCACCGAGGCGGGCATCAGCACAGATACGCAGTATTTT. Amino acid sequence: CATEAGISTDTQYF.

Many counts were recorded for this clonotype. CDR3: CASSPSSGGTQYF. In nucleotides, the CDR3 is TGCGCCAGCAGCCCCTCTAGTGGAGGCACCCAGTACTTC. The chain couples TRBV4-3 to TRBJ2-5, with D perhaps matching TRBD2 (5 bases). The CDR3 spans 13 residues. CDR1 LGHNA and CDR2 YSLEER come from the germline V gene. The V end was cut by 4 bases, the J end by 8 bases, with 14 bases between.

The chain joins TRBV6-2 or TRBV6-3 to TRBJ2-7; D might be TRBD1 (5 bases). The germline V and J ends were trimmed by 2 bases and 0 bases, with 29 bases remaining between them. The CDR3 is 21 amino acids. Germline V gene sequence: CDR1 MNHEY, CDR2 SVGEGT. The CDR3 nucleotides are TGTGCCAGCAGTTACCTAGTGTTTGACATCAAAACAGGAACCTCCTCCTACGAGCAGTACTTC. Translated, it gives CASSYLVFDIKTGTSSYEQYF.

The V call is TRBV29-1, the J call TRBJ2-5; 7 bases match TRBD2. This CDR3 has 14 residues. The junction had 9 bases not matched to a gene; V was cut back by 4 bases and J by 4 bases. Germline assignment: CDR1 SQVTM and CDR2 ANQGSEA. As DNA, the CDR3 is TGCAGCGTTGGGTGGGGCGGGAGAGGAGAGACCCAGTACTTC. Protein product: CSVGWGGRGETQYF.

V usage is TRBV20-1 and J usage is TRBJ1-2; D unresolved. The CDR3 sequence is 12 residues long. Germline CDR1 reads DFQATT; CDR2 reads SNEGSKA (reference sequence). V dropped 5 bases and J dropped 4 bases, with 11 bases sitting between them. The CDR3 DNA reads as TGCAGTGCTCCGGACGGATTCTATGGCTACACCTTC. Protein: CSAPDGFYGYTF.

In this sample, this clonotype turned up a few times. J is TRBJ1-1 and V is TRBV7-9, with D unclear. The CDR3 has 13 residues. The germline CDR1 and CDR2 sequences are SEHNR and FQNEAQ (reference sequence). Trimming stripped 5 bases from V and 3 bases from J, with 10 bases between. CDR3 sequence: CASSLDGYTEAFF. Written as DNA, the CDR3 is TGTGCCAGCAGCCTGGACGGATACACTGAAGCTTTCTTT.

The rearrangement joins TRBV27 to TRBJ2-7; the D gene could be TRBD1 or TRBD2 (5 bases each). Between the trimmed V and J ends, which lost 5 bases and 7 bases, there was a span of 21 bases. CDR3 length: 15 amino acids. Germline CDR1 MNHEY, CDR2 SMNVEV (reference sequence). CDR3 bases: TGTGCCAGCAGTCCCGACCGGGACCGTGCTGGTGAGCAGTACTTC. Translating gives CASSPDRDRAGEQYF.

The gene calls are TRBV6-6 and TRBJ1-2, with TRBD1 matching 9 bases. V gave up 5 bases and J gave up 10 bases; unmatched junction bases: 11. This CDR3 contains 14 residues. Per the germline V gene, CDR1 is MNHNY and CDR2 is SVGAGI (reference sequence). The CDR3 protein is CASSRTGGKVDYTF. The CDR3 DNA sequence: TGTGCCAGCAGTCGAACAGGGGGCAAGGTTGACTACACCTTC.

In regard to this clonotype: A much larger clone lies a single base off, so this may be a read error. The chain uses TRBV4-2 and TRBJ2-5; the match to TRBD2 covers 12 bases. The trim removed 1 base at V and 2 bases at J, leaving 2 bases unmatched. In germline, CDR1 is LGHNA, CDR2 YNFKEQ. The CDR3 loop spans 16 amino acids. CDR3 coding DNA: TGTGCCAGCAGCCAAGCCGGACTAGCGGGGCAAGAGACCCAGTACTTC. Amino acid sequence: CASSQAGLAGQETQYF.

The table lists this clonotype with a few counts. This chain links TRBV20-1 with TRBJ2-4; 7 bases match TRBD2. The V gene's germline CDR1 is DFQATT and CDR2 SNEGSKA (reference sequence). V trimming: 3 bases; J trimming: 0 bases; junction bases outside the gene matches: 20. This CDR3 has 20 residues. CDR3 DNA: TGCAGTGCTAGTCCCCAGGGAGGGACCCAATGGGGCCTAGCCAAAAACATTCAGTACTTC. Protein product: CSASPQGGTQWGLAKNIQYF.

This clonotype turned up a few times. The chain carries TRBV20-1 and TRBJ2-7, with D perhaps being TRBD1 or TRBD2 (5 bases each). The last part of the DNA fits TRBJ2-5 better; the J call may be wrong. Germline CDR1 DFQATT, CDR2 SNEGSKA (reference sequence). The length of the CDR3 is 15 residues. CDR3 DNA: TGCAGTGCTAGAGATCGAGGGGTGTCAGGGGAGACCCAGTACTTC. Protein: CSARDRGVSGETQYF.

The table lists this clonotype with a few counts. V and J are TRBV28 and TRBJ2-1; 8 bases agree with TRBD2. The V segment lost 5 bases and the J segment 4 bases; nucleotides outside the gene matches: 7. There are 15 residues in the CDR3. Germline CDR1 is MDHEN and CDR2 is SYDVKM. The CDR3, as DNA: TGTGCCAGCAGTCAACTAGCGGAGTATTACAATGAGCAGTTCTTC. Translating it yields CASSQLAEYYNEQFF. Using reference TRBV28 and TRBJ2-1 for the parts outside the CDR3, the full variable domain is DVKVTQSSRYLVKRTGEKVFLECVQDMDHENMFWYRQDPGLGLRLIYFSYDVKMKEKGDIPEGYSVSREKKERFSLILESASTNQTSMYLCASSQLAEYYNEQFFGPGTRLTVL.

A word on this clonotype: A clone one base away is much larger, so this may be a read error. This chain connects TRBV7-2 to TRBJ2-7; the D gene is possibly TRBD1 (6 bases). The length of the CDR3 is 12 residues. The V end lost 5 bases, the J end lost 6 bases, and 11 bases lay between the germline ends. CDR1 and CDR2 from the germline V gene are SGHTA and FQGNSA. The CDR3 nucleotides are TGTGCCAGCAGCCCAGGGGTTTCCGAGCAGTACTTC. Encoded protein: CASSPGVSEQYF.

The gene calls are TRBV6-2 or TRBV6-3 and TRBJ2-1; D is perhaps TRBD2 (6 bases). Trimming pared 7 bases from V and 12 bases from J, leaving 31 bases between. Germline V CDR1 and CDR2: MNHEY, SVGEGT. CDR3 size: 17 residues. Here the CDR3 reads CASTMDQPGLPSNGQFF. CDR3 in DNA: TGTGCCAGCACAATGGATCAACCGGGACTTCCGTCAAACGGGCAGTTCTTC.

This clonotype has a handful of counts. The chain couples TRBV5-1 to TRBJ2-3; TRBD2 might be the D (6 bases). The CDR3 loop spans 15 amino acids. The germline CDR1 and CDR2 sequences are SGHRS and YFSETQ. Trimming left V 0 bases short and J 4 bases short, with 12 bases between. The CDR3 is CASSLEGLPADTQYF. DNA of the CDR3: TGCGCCAGCAGCTTGGAGGGACTCCCGGCAGATACGCAGTATTTT.

In DNA form, the CDR3 reads TGTGCCAGCATTGGGGACTCCGGTTACGAGCAGTACTTC. It yields the protein CASIGDSGYEQYF. This chain joins TRBV28 and TRBJ2-7; D possibly corresponds to TRBD2 (6 bases). The CDR3 has 13 residues. V was clipped by 7 bases and J by 4 bases, with 14 bases between them. From germline, CDR1 is MDHEN and CDR2 SYDVKM.

J is TRBJ2-7 and V is TRBV6-6; D is possibly TRBD1 (6 bases). Germline values: CDR1 MNHNY, CDR2 SVGAGI (reference sequence). The CDR3 is made up of 14 amino acids. The V end lost 6 bases, the J end lost 0 bases, and 12 bases lay between the germline ends. The CDR3 here is CASRIGQNSYEQYF. The DNA for the CDR3 is TGTGCCAGCAGGATAGGACAGAACTCCTACGAGCAGTACTTC.

At least ten counts were recorded for this clonotype. The genes are TRBV10-3 and TRBJ2-7, with a weak D call TRBD1 (7 bases). V was pared by 11 bases and J by 5 bases, with 19 bases between. Germline V gene sequence: CDR1 ENHRY, CDR2 SYGVKD. CDR3 length equals 13 residues. The CDR3 DNA sequence: TGTGCCGCCCAGCCCAGGGGGGTCCACGAGCAGTACTTC. Translation gives CAAQPRGVHEQYF.

This rearrangement joins TRBV6-1 to TRBJ2-3; 8 nucleotides line up with TRBD2. Germline V gene lookup returns CDR1 MNHNS and CDR2 SASEGT. The CDR3 sequence is 16 residues long. V lost 0 bases to trimming and J lost 6 bases; unmatched junction nucleotides: 8. This CDR3 reads CASSEALGRGGDTQYF. CDR3 DNA: TGTGCCAGCAGTGAAGCGCTCGGACGGGGGGGCGATACGCAGTATTTT.

In DNA, the CDR3 is TGTGCCAGCAGCTTACCGGGAGGGCCCTACAATGAGCAGTACTTC. Translation: CASSLPGGPYNEQYF. The chain has TRBV5-5 and TRBJ2-7; TRBD2 matches at 8 bases. V lost 2 bases to trimming and J lost 7 bases; unmatched junction nucleotides: 11. From germline, CDR1 is SGHKS and CDR2 YYEKEE (reference sequence). The CDR3 is made up of 15 amino acids.

V is TRBV20-1 and J is TRBJ2-5, with D perhaps matching TRBD2 (6 bases). The DNA end lines up better with TRBJ2-7; the J call may be wrong. This CDR3 has 12 amino acids. Germline V lookup: CDR1 DFQATT, CDR2 SNEGSKA (reference sequence). Here the CDR3 reads CSAWDGSYEQYF. For the CDR3, the DNA is TGCAGTGCATGGGACGGGAGTTACGAGCAGTACTTC.